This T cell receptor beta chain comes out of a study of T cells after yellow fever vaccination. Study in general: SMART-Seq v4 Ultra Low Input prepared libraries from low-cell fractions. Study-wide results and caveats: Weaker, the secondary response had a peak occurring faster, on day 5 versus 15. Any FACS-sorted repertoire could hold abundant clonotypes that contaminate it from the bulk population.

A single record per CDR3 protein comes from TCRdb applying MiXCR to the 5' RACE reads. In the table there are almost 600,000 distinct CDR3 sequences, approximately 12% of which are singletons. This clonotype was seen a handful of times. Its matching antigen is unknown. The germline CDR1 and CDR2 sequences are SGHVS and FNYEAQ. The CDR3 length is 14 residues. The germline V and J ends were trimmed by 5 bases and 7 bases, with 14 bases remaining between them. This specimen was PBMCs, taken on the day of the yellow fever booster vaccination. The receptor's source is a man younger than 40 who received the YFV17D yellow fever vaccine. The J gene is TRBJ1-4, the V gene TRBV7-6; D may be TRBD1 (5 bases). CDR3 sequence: CASSAHPRGEKLFF. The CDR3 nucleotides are TGTGCCAGCAGCGCGCATCCTAGGGGTGAAAAACTGTTTTTT.